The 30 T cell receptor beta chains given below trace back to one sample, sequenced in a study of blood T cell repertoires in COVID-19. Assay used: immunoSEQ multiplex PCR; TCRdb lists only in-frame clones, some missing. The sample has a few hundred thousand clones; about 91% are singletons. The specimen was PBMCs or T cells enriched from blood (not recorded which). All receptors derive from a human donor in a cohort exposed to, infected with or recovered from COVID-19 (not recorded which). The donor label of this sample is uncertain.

The CDR3 loop is CASSALTGGATDTQYF. The DNA of the CDR3 is TGTGCCAGCAGCGCCCTGACAGGGGGCGCAACAGATACGCAGTATTTT. This sequence joins TRBV9 and TRBJ2-3; 10 nucleotides line up with TRBD1. Trimming took 3 bases from V and 3 from J; bases not matched to a gene: 7. This CDR3 is 16 amino acids long. Germline CDR1 and CDR2: SGDLS and YYNGEE.

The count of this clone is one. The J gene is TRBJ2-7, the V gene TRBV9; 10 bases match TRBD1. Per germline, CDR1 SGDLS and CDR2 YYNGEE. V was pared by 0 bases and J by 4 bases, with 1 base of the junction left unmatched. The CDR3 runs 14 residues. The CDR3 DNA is TGTGCCAGCAGCGTAGAGGGACAGGGGTACGAGCAGTACTTC. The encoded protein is CASSVEGQGYEQYF.

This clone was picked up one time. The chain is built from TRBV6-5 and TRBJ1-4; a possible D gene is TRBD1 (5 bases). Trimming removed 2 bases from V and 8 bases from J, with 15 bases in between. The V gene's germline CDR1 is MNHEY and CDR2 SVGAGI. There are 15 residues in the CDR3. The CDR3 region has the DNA TGTGCCAGCAGTTACGGGCAGGGCGGATTAGAAAAACTGTTTTTT. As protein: CASSYGQGGLEKLFF.

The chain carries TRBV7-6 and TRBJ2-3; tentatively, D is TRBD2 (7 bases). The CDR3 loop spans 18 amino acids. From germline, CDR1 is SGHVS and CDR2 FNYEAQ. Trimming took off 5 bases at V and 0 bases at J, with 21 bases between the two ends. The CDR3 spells CASSTRSGAGASTDTQYF. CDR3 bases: TGTGCCAGCAGCACCCGCTCGGGGGCGGGGGCTAGCACAGATACGCAGTATTTT.

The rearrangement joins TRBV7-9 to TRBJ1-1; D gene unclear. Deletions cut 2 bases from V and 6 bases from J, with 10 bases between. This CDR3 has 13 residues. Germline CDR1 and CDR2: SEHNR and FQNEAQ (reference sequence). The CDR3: CASSLPEMAEAFF. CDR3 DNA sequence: TGTGCCAGCAGCTTACCCGAGATGGCTGAAGCTTTCTTT.

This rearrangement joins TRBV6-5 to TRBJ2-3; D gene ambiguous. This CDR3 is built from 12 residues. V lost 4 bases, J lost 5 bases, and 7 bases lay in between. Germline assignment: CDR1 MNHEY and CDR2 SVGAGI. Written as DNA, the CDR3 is TGTGCCAGCAGTTTCACGGGAGATACGCAGTATTTT. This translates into CASSFTGDTQYF.

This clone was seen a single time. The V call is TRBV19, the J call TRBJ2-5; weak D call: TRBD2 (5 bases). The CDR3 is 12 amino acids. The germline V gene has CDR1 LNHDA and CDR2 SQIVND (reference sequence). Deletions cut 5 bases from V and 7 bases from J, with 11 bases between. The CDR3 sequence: CASSSPRGTQYF. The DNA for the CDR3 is TGTGCCAGTAGTTCCCCCCGGGGGACCCAGTACTTC.

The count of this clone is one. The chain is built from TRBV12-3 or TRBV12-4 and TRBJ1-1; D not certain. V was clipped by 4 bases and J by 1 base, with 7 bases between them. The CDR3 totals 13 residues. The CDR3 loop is CASSYPGNTEAFF. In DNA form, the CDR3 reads TGTGCCAGCAGTTACCCGGGGAACACTGAAGCTTTCTTT.

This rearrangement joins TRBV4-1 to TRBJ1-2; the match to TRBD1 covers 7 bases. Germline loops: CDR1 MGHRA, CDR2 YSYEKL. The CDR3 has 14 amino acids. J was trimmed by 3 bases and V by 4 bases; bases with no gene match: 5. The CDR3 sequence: CASSPSGTDYGYTF. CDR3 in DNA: TGCGCCAGCAGCCCCTCCGGGACAGACTATGGCTACACCTTC.

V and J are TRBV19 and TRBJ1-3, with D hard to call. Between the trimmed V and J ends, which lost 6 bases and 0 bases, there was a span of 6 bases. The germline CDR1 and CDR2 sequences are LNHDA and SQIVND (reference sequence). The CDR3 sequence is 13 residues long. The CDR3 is CASRTDSGNTIYF. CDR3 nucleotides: TGTGCCAGTAGGACTGACTCTGGAAACACCATATATTTT.

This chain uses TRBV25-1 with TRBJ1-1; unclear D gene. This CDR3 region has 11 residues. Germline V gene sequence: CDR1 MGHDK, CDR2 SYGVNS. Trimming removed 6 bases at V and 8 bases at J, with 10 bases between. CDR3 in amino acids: CASSASWEAFF. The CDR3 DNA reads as TGTGCCAGCAGCGCTAGTTGGGAAGCTTTCTTT.

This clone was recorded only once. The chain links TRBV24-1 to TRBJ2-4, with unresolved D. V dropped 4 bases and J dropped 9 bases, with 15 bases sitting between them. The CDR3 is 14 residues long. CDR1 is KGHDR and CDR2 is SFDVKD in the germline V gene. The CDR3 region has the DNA TGTGCCACCAGTGACCCCCTTTGGCCTGCCATTCAGTACTTC. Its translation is CATSDPLWPAIQYF.

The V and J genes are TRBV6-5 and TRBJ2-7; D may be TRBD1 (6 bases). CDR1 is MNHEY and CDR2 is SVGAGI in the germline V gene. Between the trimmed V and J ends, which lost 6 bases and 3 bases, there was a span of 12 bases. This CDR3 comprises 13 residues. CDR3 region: CASRGTSLYEQYF. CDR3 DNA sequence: TGTGCCAGCAGGGGGACAAGCCTCTACGAGCAGTACTTC.

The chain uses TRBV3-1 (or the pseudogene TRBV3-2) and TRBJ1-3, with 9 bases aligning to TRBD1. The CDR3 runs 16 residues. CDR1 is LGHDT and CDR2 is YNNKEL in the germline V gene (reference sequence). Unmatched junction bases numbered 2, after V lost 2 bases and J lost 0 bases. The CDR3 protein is CASSQKTGGSGNTIYF. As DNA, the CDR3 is TGTGCCAGCAGCCAAAAGACAGGGGGCTCTGGAAACACCATATATTTT.

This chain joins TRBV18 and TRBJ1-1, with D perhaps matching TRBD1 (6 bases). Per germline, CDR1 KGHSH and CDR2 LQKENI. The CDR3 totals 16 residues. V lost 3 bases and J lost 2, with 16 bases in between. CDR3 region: CASSPGTPQRNTEAFF. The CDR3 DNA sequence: TGTGCCAGCTCACCCGGGACACCCCAACGAAACACTGAAGCTTTCTTT.

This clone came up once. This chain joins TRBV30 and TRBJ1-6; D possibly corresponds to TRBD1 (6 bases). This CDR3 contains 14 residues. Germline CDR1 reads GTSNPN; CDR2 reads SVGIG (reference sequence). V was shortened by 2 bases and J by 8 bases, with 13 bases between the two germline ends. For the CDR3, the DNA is TGTGCCTGGAGTCTGGGCAGGGGCCATTCACCCCTCCACTTT. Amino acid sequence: CAWSLGRGHSPLHF.

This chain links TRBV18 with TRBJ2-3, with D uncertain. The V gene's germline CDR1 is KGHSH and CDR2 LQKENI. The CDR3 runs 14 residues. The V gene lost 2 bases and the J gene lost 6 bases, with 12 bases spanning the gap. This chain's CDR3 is CASSPTRVRDTQYF. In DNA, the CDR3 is TGTGCCAGCTCACCAACCCGGGTTCGGGATACGCAGTATTTT.

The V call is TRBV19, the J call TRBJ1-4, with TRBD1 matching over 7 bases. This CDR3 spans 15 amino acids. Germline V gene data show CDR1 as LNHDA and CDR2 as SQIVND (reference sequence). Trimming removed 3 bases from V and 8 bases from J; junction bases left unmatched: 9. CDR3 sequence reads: CASSIPTGRWEKLFF. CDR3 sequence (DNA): TGTGCCAGTAGTATTCCGACAGGGCGGTGGGAAAAACTGTTTTTT.

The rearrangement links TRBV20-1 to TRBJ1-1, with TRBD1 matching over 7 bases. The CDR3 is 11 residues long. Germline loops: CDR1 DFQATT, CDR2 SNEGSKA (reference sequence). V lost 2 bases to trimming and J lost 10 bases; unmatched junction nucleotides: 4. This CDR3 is CSARSGGGAFF. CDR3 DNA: TGCAGTGCTAGATCAGGGGGAGGAGCTTTCTTT.

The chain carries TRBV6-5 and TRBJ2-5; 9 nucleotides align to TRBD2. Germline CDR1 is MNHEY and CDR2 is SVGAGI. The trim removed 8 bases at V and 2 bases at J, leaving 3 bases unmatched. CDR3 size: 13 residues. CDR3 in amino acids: CASAAGGQETQYF. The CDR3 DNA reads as TGTGCCAGCGCAGCGGGGGGACAAGAGACCCAGTACTTC.

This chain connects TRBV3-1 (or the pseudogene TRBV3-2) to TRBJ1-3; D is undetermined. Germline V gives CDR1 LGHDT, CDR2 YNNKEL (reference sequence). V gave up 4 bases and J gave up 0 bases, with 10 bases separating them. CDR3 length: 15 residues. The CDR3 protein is CASSPSRPSGNTIYF. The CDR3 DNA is TGTGCCAGCAGCCCTTCCCGTCCCTCTGGAAACACCATATATTTT.

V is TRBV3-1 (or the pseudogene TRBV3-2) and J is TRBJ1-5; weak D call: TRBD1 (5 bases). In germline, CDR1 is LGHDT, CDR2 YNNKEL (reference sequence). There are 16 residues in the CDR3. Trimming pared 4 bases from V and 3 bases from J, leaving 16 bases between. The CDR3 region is CASSPGRAADNQPQHF. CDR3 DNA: TGTGCCAGCAGCCCAGGGAGGGCAGCCGACAATCAGCCCCAGCATTTT.

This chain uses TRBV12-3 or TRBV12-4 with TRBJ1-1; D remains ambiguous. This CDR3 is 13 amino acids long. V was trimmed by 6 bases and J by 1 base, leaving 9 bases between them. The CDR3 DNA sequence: TGTGCCAGCAGGATTACAGAGAACACTGAAGCTTTCTTT. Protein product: CASRITENTEAFF.

This CDR3 is CASSLTSGGITDTQYF. CDR3 nucleotide sequence: TGCGCCAGCAGCTTAACTAGCGGGGGAATCACAGATACGCAGTATTTT. The chain is built from TRBV5-1 and TRBJ2-3; TRBD2 aligns across 11 bases. The germline V gene encodes CDR1 SGHRS and CDR2 YFSETQ. After removal of 2 bases from V and 2 bases from J, the junction contained 4 bases not matched to a gene. This CDR3 has 16 residues.

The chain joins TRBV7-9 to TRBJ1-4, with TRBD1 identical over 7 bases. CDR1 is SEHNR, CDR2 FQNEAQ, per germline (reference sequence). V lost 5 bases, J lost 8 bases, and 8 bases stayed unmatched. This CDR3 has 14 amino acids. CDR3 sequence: CASSLQGGDEKLFF. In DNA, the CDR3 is TGTGCCAGCAGCCTCCAGGGGGGTGACGAAAAACTGTTTTTT.

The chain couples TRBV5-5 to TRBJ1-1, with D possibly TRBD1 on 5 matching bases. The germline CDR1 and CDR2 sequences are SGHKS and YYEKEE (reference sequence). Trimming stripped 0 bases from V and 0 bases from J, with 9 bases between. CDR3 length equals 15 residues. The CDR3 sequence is CASSLVAQVNTEAFF. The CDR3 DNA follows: TGTGCCAGCAGCTTGGTAGCACAGGTGAACACTGAAGCTTTCTTT.

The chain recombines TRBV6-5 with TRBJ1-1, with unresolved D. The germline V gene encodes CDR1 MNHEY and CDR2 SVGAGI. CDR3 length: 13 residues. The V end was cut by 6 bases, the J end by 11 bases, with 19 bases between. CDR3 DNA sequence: TGTGCCAGCAGAGACGAGGCGTTCAGTGGGGCTTTCTTT. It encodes CASRDEAFSGAFF.

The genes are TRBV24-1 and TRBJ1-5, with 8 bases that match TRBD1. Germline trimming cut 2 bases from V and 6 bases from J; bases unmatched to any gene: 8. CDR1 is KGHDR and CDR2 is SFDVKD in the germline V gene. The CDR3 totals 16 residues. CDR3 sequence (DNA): TGTGCCACCAGTGATTCCGGGTGGACAGGGCGTCAGCCCCAGCATTTT. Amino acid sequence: CATSDSGWTGRQPQHF.

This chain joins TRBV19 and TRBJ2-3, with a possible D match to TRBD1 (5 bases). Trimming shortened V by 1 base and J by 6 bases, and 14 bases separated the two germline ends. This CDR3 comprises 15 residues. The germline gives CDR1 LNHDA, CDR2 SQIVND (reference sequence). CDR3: CASSIGLGESDTQYF. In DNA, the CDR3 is TGTGCCAGTAGTATAGGTTTAGGGGAAAGTGATACGCAGTATTTT.

CDR3 sequence: CASSQRGQGASGTDTQYF. As DNA, the CDR3 is TGTGCCAGCAGCCAAAGGGGACAGGGGGCCTCCGGCACAGATACGCAGTATTTT. The gene calls are TRBV3-1 (or the pseudogene TRBV3-2) and TRBJ2-3; TRBD1 aligns across 12 bases. V lost 2 bases, J lost 1 base, and 7 bases stayed unmatched. Germline assignment: CDR1 LGHDT and CDR2 YNNKEL (reference sequence). The CDR3 sequence is 18 residues long.